The present T cell receptor beta chain was sequenced within a study of T cell responses to AZD1222 COVID-19 vaccine. The germline V gene encodes CDR1 SGDLS and CDR2 YYNGEE. Trimming stripped 4 bases from V and 1 base from J, with 14 bases between. This CDR3 contains 15 residues. Data came from immunoSEQ multiplex PCR; TCRdb stores just in-frame clones and leaves some out. The sample has 90,000 to 110,000 clones; roughly 90% are singletons. The receptor was isolated from an adult in good health. The sequences come from peripheral blood, collected on day 0 of AZD1222 vaccination. This chain connects TRBV9 to TRBJ1-1; a weak D match, TRBD1 (6 bases). The CDR3 bases are TGTGCCAGCAGCAGAACGGGACATCAGAACACTGAAGCTTTCTTT. It is translated as CASSRTGHQNTEAFF.